This record concerns one T cell receptor beta chain sequence. TCRdb re-called the PCR reads through MiXCR, storing one row per CDR3 protein. The sample carries just over 20,000 distinct CDR3 sequences, approximately 49% recorded once. The data were taken from a study of CD4 and CD8 cells across lung adenocarcinoma regions. Germline-derived CDR1 and CDR2 are MNHEY and SVGAGI. The CDR3 is made up of 15 amino acids. Trimming removed 2 bases from V and 6 bases from J, with 13 bases in between. The source of this sequence is a female donor with lung adenocarcinoma. The CD4 and CD8 labels of this study may be unreliable. The sequenced sample was CD8+ T cells from the center of a lung tumor. The chain links TRBV6-5 to TRBJ2-2; D not resolved. CDR3 sequence (DNA): TGTGCCAGCAGTTACCGTTCGTCGCGTTCCGGGGAGCTGTTTTTT. Protein product: CASSYRSSRSGELFF.